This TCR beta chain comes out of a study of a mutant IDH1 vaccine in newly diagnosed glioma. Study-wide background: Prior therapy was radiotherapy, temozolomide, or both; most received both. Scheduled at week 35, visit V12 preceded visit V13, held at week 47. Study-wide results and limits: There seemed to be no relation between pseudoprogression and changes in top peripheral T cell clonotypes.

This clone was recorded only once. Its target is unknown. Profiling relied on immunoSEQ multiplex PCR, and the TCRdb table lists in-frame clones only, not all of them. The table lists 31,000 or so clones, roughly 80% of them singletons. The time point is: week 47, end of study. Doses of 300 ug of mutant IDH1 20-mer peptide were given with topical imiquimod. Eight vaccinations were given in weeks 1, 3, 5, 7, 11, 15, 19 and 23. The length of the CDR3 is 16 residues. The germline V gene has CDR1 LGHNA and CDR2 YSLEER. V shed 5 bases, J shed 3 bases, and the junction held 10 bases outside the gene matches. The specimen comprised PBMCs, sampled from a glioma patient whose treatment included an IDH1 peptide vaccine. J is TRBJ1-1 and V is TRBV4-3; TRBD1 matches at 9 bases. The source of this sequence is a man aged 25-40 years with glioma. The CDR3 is CASSDLVTGGYTEAFF. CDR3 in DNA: TGCGCCAGCAGCGATTTGGTAACAGGGGGCTACACTGAAGCTTTCTTT.